The clone carrying this T cell receptor (beta chain) was picked up a small number of times. Its antigen remains unknown. The data stem from a study of T cells in localized non-small cell lung cancer. Measured with immunoSEQ multiplex PCR; TCRdb has only the in-frame clones, and not every one. The table records about 31,000 clones, roughly nine tenths of them present only once. Findings and caveats of the study: Highest T cell clonality was seen in uninvolved adjacent lung, surpassing that measured in tumor. Longer survival (overall) was linked to higher T cell density in blood. It remains possible that heterogeneity exists, since only one tumor region was sequenced. Appearance in adjacent lung was seen for a median roughly 56 of the top 100 tumor clones.

CDR3 length: 15 amino acids. V dropped 1 base and J dropped 0 bases, with 10 bases sitting between them. Germline values: CDR1 SGHVS, CDR2 FNYEAQ. The source was peripheral blood, collected before any cancer treatment. This sequence originates from a woman aged 40-70 years with stage I lung adenocarcinoma. The V gene is TRBV7-6, the J gene TRBJ2-7; no clear D gene. The CDR3 loop is CASSLEGSSSYEQYF. The CDR3 DNA reads as TGTGCCAGCAGCTTAGAAGGGTCGAGCTCCTACGAGCAGTACTTC. The entire variable domain, with the rest obtained from reference TRBV7-6 and TRBJ2-7, is as follows: GAGVSQSPRYKVTKRGQDVALRCDPISGHVSLYWYRQALGQGPEFLTYFNYEAQQDKSGLPNDRFSAERPEGSISTLTIQRTEQRDSAMYRCASSLEGSSSYEQYFGPGTRLTVT.